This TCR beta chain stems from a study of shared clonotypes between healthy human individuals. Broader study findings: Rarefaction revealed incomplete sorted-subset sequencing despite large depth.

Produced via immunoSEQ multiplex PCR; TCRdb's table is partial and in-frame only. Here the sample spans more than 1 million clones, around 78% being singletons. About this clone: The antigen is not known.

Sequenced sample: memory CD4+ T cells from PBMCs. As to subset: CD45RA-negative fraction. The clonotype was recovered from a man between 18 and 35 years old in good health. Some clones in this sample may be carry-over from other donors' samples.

The CDR3 region is CASSFQGANTEAFF. The CDR3 DNA reads as TGTGCCAGCAGCTTCCAGGGGGCCAACACTGAAGCTTTCTTT. The chain joins TRBV7-9 to TRBJ1-1; 8 nucleotides align to TRBD1. CDR3 length: 14 amino acids. Germline-derived CDR1 and CDR2 are SEHNR and FQNEAQ (reference sequence). J lost 2 bases, V lost 3 bases, and 2 bases had no gene match.